This note documents a single T cell receptor beta chain sequence. Its antigen is unknown. There are no base qualities to consult, and no much larger clone falls within one base. These data come from a study of cytomegalovirus exposure and HLA in healthy donors (dated by TCRdb to the late 2010s). Background for the entire study: According to an earlier analysis of around 600 of the donors, roughly 180 million T cells yielded 117 million unique TCR beta sequences and approximately 300 Gb of sequence data. An early release that covered fewer than 800 HLA-typed donors contained approximately 320 gigabases of sequencing data and roughly 84 million unique TCR sequences. Among the roughly 400 genotyped donors, around 81% belonged to the genetic ancestry cluster associated with self-reported Caucasian donors. The study aimed to test whether signatures of past pathogen exposure could be identified by cataloging public T cell receptors. The study profiled the T cell repertoires of 500 to 800 subjects by immunosequencing and related them to cytomegalovirus serostatus. In addition to the first cohort of 666 subjects, a separate validation cohort of approximately 110 different subjects was used. To predict cytomegalovirus infection status, the study brought together high-throughput TCR immunosequencing, statistical association of individual TCRs with disease status, and machine learning. In a later analysis, previously published TCR beta repertoires from 500 to 750 donors were re-analyzed and high-resolution HLA genotyping was added so that TCR occurrence patterns could be studied. In the later analysis, no new phenotypic data were used to find candidate immune exposures; instead, reliance was placed on TCR beta sequences and their occurrence across donors. An earlier analysis of a few hundred of the donors applied high-throughput TCR beta sequencing to assess whether each TCR beta V gene segment acted as functional or pseudogenic. Donor age, sex, ethnicity and CMV serostatus were collected together with the repertoire data. A later genetic analysis used genome-wide SNP genotypes for about three fifths of the roughly 700 donors, treating that subset as a discovery cohort. Every repertoire in the discovery cohort had been generated on one and the same sequencing platform. Class I and class II HLA loci were covered by the typing at four-digit resolution. Typing coverage varied by locus: 629-630 donors for A, B, C, DRB1 and DQB1; some 520 for DQA1; some 610 for DPA1; approximately 450 for DPB1. Four to six DR-DQ haplotypes were handled as single units for association and clustering, since linkage in the cohort was strong. On average, around 240,000 unique TCR beta nucleotide sequences were sequenced per donor among some 420 genotyped donors of the cohort, with roughly 18% of those sequences being non-productive.

V is pruned by 4 bases and J by 4 bases, leaving 7 bases of the junction without a gene match. The germline V gene specifies SNHLY as CDR1 and FYNNEI as CDR2. Spanning cysteine to phenylalanine, the CDR3 consists of 15 amino acids. The sequence is cut down to CDR3 DNA, 45 bases in frame from base 1. The cohort was made up of approximately 670 healthy bone marrow donors. Cohort members were all nominally healthy when sampled, although unrecorded immune exposures were likely present. The donor tested CMV seronegative, placing the donor among the approximately 400 seronegative members of the cohort. A peripheral blood sample was collected from each donor, and TCR beta sequencing was performed on peripheral blood mononuclear cells. Genomic DNA was extracted from the blood cell samples with the Qiagen DNeasy Blood Extraction Kit. What the research found in general, with its limitations: A later analysis associated 15,000 to 20,000 TCR beta sequences with specific HLA alleles at a false discovery rate of 0.05. Cytomegalovirus status was reported to be diagnosed by the classifier with high specificity and sensitivity in both the original and validation cohorts. The authors suggested that the approach could potentially be extended to other disease states and immunological phenotypes. A later genetic analysis associated a missense DCLRE1C variant with V-gene and J-gene trimming of TCR beta chains, and an independent cohort replicated the association. Compared with equally common non-associated chains, HLA-associated TCR beta chains in a later analysis were more clonally expanded and had lower generation probabilities. Three of the identified cytomegalovirus-associated TCR beta chains were confirmed in vitro to be specific for cytomegalovirus antigens. According to a later genetic analysis, donors in an Asian-associated ancestry cluster had fewer N-insertions in productive TCRs than the approximately 700-donor mean. Sequencing depth was assumed to be roughly uniform across donors in the presence/absence analyses, though that assumption may not hold. Several of the top co-occurrence clusters appeared to be linked to parvovirus B19, influenza, CMV and Epstein-Barr virus, according to a later analysis. The earlier analysis of nearly 600 of the donors excluded some 15 rarely observed V segments, including chromosome 9 orphons, because counts were too low. In a later analysis, the rate of TCR association differed among HLA loci, with DRB1 alleles having the most associated TCRs and HLA-C alleles having the fewest. Most CMV-associated TCR beta chains appeared to be HLA-restricted in a later analysis, and the HLA associations seemed to be driven largely by CMV exposure. Across donors, most TCR sequences were observed very rarely, whereas some public TCRs were present in many individuals. A group of highly shared sequence variants was considered likely to be a technical artifact of the sequencing pipeline. Strong co-occurrence of HLA alleles, especially DR and DQ, made assigning TCR associations to individual alleles difficult. CMV serostatus was the only immune exposure information available for the cohort. Linkage disequilibrium might explain the correlated functional status among segregating V segments, but an unknown experimental factor could not be excluded. In the study, approximately 160 TCR beta chains were listed as associated with cytomegalovirus. The cohort was sequenced for TCR beta chains only, and without alpha or paired-chain data the features that could be detected were limited. A further reported finding was that TCR beta sequences accurately predicted the HLA-A and HLA-B alleles for most subjects in the first cohort. In an earlier analysis of 587 of the donors, most TCR beta V segments appeared in productive rearrangements about 87% or about 30% of the time, broadly matching IMGT annotations. The 87-base-pair reads could not distinguish some IMGT-functional V segments, including TRBV6-2 and TRBV6-3, so those segments were excluded. Because HLA typing was unavailable for some donors at each locus, only the typed subset was used in association tests.

Library preparation employed the immunoSEQ multiplex PCR assay. For the multiplex PCR, a mixture combining 60 forward primers for TCR Vbeta segments and 13 reverse primers for TCR Jbeta segments was used. A multiplex PCR assay on genomic DNA amplified the CDR3 region of rearranged TCR beta genes. Amplified TCR beta libraries were sequenced as 87-base-pair reads on the Illumina HiSeq System. The original pipeline was this. In a later analysis, approximately 74 million unique TCR beta chains were counted across the approximately 670 repertoires, and around 10 million of these chains were shared by at least two donors. To remove PCR and sequencing errors, raw reads were error-corrected and collapsed into unique sequences using a nearest-neighbor algorithm that merged closely related sequences. To assign V, D and J gene segments, CDR3 sequences were aligned to IMGT reference sequences. For a sequence to be retained, at least a six-nucleotide match to both a V gene segment and a J gene segment was required. A rearrangement counted as productive if the CDR3 had no stop codons and remained in frame with V and J, and every other rearrangement counted as non-productive. Following IMGT convention, CDR3 was defined as the stretch from the second conserved V-encoded cysteine up to the conserved J-encoded phenylalanine. Sequences without an unambiguous match to a single V gene segment were excluded from the earlier analysis of about 630 of the donors. An earlier analysis of just under 600 of the donors called V segments functional above 56.7% productive rearrangements and segregating when the between-donor standard deviation exceeded 5%. To diagnose cytomegalovirus status from the catalog of TCR beta chain sequences, a statistical classification framework was built. V and J gene assignment, in a later analysis, came from comparing TCR nucleotide sequences with IMGT/GENE-DB human TR gene sequences. The TCRdist pipeline was used in a later analysis to assign CDR3 sequences and most-parsimonious VDJ recombination scenarios. A later analysis defined each TCR beta chain by its CDR3 amino acid sequence plus V-gene family, and excluded reads lacking a unique V-gene family. To address suspected cross-contamination and a sequencing artifact, a later analysis removed a few hundred highly shared, low-generation-probability nucleotide sequences. For each public chain, a later analysis derived a clonal expansion index from normalized ranks of inferred template counts within each repertoire. Generation probabilities in a later analysis came from a VDJ recombination model fitted to out-of-frame rearrangements, and those results were checked against IGoR. In a later analysis, hypergeometric tests were used to score TCR-TCR, TCR-HLA and TCR-CMV co-occurrence, with a repertoire-size bias correction applied to TCR pairs. False discovery rates were estimated in a later analysis by permuting HLA or CMV assignments 20 times. In a later analysis, co-occurring TCRs were grouped using DBSCAN, with TCRdist sequence similarity added in when clustering inside HLA-allele-positive subsets. Repertoires with fewer than 30,000 or more than 120,000 public chains, plus five repertoires with anomalous nucleotide sharing, were excluded from co-occurrence clustering. The source is immuneACCESS, and TCRdb retained only in-frame sequences with V and J called. Part of the clones is not carried over; for the studies checked, unresolved V genes explain less than half of this, and the remainder is unexplained. V and J calls and clone size are given by that table; D and trimming were obtained from the DNA. This sample gives more than 100,000 clones in total; approximately 87% of them show up just once. 1.5% to 1.7% of the sample rests with the top ten.

The chain uses TRBV2 and TRBJ1-2; 9 junctional bases match TRBD1. Sequenced: PBMCs. The origin of this receptor is a man aged 35 to 55 in good health and CMV-seronegative. Here is the DNA: TGTGCCAGCAGTGGGACAGGGGCTTACCTCTATGGCTACACCTTC. Its translation is CASSGTGAYLYGYTF.